This T cell receptor (beta chain) comes out of a study of T cells in Graves' hyperthyroidism and ophthalmopathy. Overall study results and limits: Most clonotypes that expanded in the thyroid above 0.001 also showed up in blood.

The source of the PBMCs was more than 9.5 ml of fresh peripheral blood. The CDR3 has 12 amino acids. Unmatched junction bases numbered 9, after V lost 10 bases and J lost 7 bases. Germline V lookup: CDR1 MDHEN, CDR2 SYDVKM. Amplification targeted TCR beta CDR3 regions from RNA transcripts. RT-PCR in the first round (using the HTBI primer set) targeted the TCR CDR3. TCRdb redid the calling of the multiplex PCR reads with MiXCR, one entry per CDR3 protein. This table has approximately 690,000 distinct CDR3 sequences, around 15% appearing once. This clonotype was picked up many times. What it binds is unknown.

This TCR derives from a woman aged 45-65 years with Graves' ophthalmopathy. Sequenced input: blood. The rearrangement joins TRBV28 to TRBJ2-5; TRBD1 agrees at 7 bases. This CDR3 is CATRDSKRTQYF. The CDR3 DNA reads TGTGCCACACGGGACAGCAAGAGGACCCAGTACTTC.